What follows are 25 T cell receptor beta chains derived from one specimen sequenced in a study of blood T cells in healthy people across ages. A second PCR of about 6 to 11 cycles used a sample-barcoded 5' primer and a J-beta primer mix. MiXCR was run by TCRdb on the 5' RACE reads, yielding one entry per CDR3 protein. The repertoire includes approximately 320,000 distinct CDR3 sequences, about 25% of them detected once, and approximately 28% sits in the top ten. Sample: blood. The receptor set was obtained from a woman between 70 and 85 years old in good health.

Many counts were recorded for this clonotype. This chain joins TRBV28 and TRBJ1-1; D possibly corresponds to TRBD1 (6 bases). Per germline, CDR1 MDHEN and CDR2 SYDVKM. The CDR3 totals 14 residues. The V and J ends lost 7 bases and 0 bases respectively, with 12 bases between them. CDR3 sequence: CASTKGGMNTEAFF. The CDR3 bases are TGTGCCAGCACCAAGGGGGGCATGAACACTGAAGCTTTCTTT. The full variable domain, completed using reference TRBV28 and TRBJ1-1, is DVKVTQSSRYLVKRTGEKVFLECVQDMDHENMFWYRQDPGLGLRLIYFSYDVKMKEKGDIPEGYSVSREKKERFSLILESASTNQTSMYLCASTKGGMNTEAFFGQGTRLTVV.

The CDR3 protein is CASNTGRGAEGDTQYF. The CDR3 nucleotides are TGCGCCAGCAATACAGGGAGAGGAGCTGAGGGTGATACGCAGTATTTT. The chain recombines TRBV5-1 with TRBJ2-3, with a tentative D call TRBD1 (6 bases). CDR3 length: 16 residues. Trimming cost V 6 bases and J 6 bases, with 23 bases left between them. Germline assignment: CDR1 SGHRS and CDR2 YFSETQ.

This clonotype was counted ten times or more. V and J are TRBV7-9 and TRBJ1-1; D gene unclear. CDR1 is SEHNR, CDR2 FQNEAQ, per germline (reference sequence). Trimming removed 3 bases at V and 4 bases at J, with 9 bases between. The length of the CDR3 is 13 residues. For the CDR3, the DNA is TGTGCCAGCAGCTTGTTGTCAGGCACTGAAGCTTTCTTT. Amino acids: CASSLLSGTEAFF.

This clonotype was found once. Here the CDR3 reads CASSVGAGGRQETQYF. The CDR3 nucleotides are TGTGCCAGCAGCGTAGGAGCGGGGGGTCGCCAAGAGACCCAGTACTTC. This rearrangement joins TRBV9 to TRBJ2-5; 9 bases agree with TRBD2. Germline V gene sequence: CDR1 SGDLS, CDR2 YYNGEE. The J segment lost 1 base and the V segment lost 0 bases, leaving 4 bases of the junction unmatched. The CDR3 loop spans 16 amino acids.

The chain joins TRBV6-5 to TRBJ2-1; D unclear. Germline V lookup: CDR1 MNHEY, CDR2 SVGAGI. Trimming took 2 bases from V and 10 from J, leaving 15 bases between them. This CDR3 region has 14 residues. CDR3 coding DNA: TGTGCCAGCAGTTACGGACCCCCCTTGGGGGAGCAGTTCTTC. Protein product: CASSYGPPLGEQFF.

The rearrangement links TRBV28 to TRBJ2-5, with 7 bases identical to TRBD2. This CDR3 comprises 14 residues. Germline V gene data show CDR1 as MDHEN and CDR2 as SYDVKM. V was clipped by 2 bases and J by 4 bases; unmatched bases: 4. The CDR3 sequence: CASSLVSSGETQYF. The DNA for the CDR3 is TGTGCCAGCAGTTTAGTGTCTAGCGGAGAGACCCAGTACTTC. The whole variable domain, filled in from reference TRBV28 and TRBJ2-5, reads DVKVTQSSRYLVKRTGEKVFLECVQDMDHENMFWYRQDPGLGLRLIYFSYDVKMKEKGDIPEGYSVSREKKERFSLILESASTNQTSMYLCASSLVSSGETQYFGPGTRLLVL.

This clonotype has a count of ten or more. The chain recombines TRBV4-2 with TRBJ2-5, with a weak D call TRBD1 (5 bases). Germline-derived CDR1 and CDR2 are LGHNA and YNFKEQ. The germline V and J ends were trimmed by 0 bases and 7 bases, with 12 bases remaining between them. CDR3 length equals 14 residues. CDR3 in DNA: TGTGCCAGCAGCCAAGACAGGGTAATAAGGACCCAGTACTTC. It specifies CASSQDRVIRTQYF.

A few counts support this clonotype. The chain links TRBV20-1 to TRBJ1-1, with 9 bases matching TRBD1. V trimming: 6 bases; J trimming: 1 base; junction bases outside the gene matches: 6. Germline values: CDR1 DFQATT, CDR2 SNEGSKA (reference sequence). The CDR3 runs 14 residues. The CDR3 here is CSATQGAQNTEAFF. The CDR3 DNA is TGCAGTGCAACACAGGGGGCGCAGAACACTGAAGCTTTCTTT.

In its sample, this clonotype was seen a few times. This chain connects TRBV3-1 to TRBJ2-1; the D is unclear. Germline V gene data show CDR1 as LGHDT and CDR2 as YNNKEL (reference sequence). V gave up 3 bases and J gave up 6 bases, with 6 bases separating them. This CDR3 has 12 amino acids. The CDR3 sequence is CASSHISNEQFF. The CDR3 nucleotides are TGTGCCAGCAGCCACATTAGCAATGAGCAGTTCTTC.

This clonotype was counted at least ten times. The junction departs from the called germline gene at one end, perhaps through a read error. This chain joins TRBV10-3 and TRBJ1-2; the D gene is possibly TRBD1 (6 bases). This CDR3 spans 13 amino acids. The V gene's germline CDR1 is ENHRY and CDR2 SYGVKD. The DNA of the CDR3 is TGTGCCCTCAGCGACAGGCCTAACTATGGCTACACCTTC. Amino acids: CALSDRPNYGYTF.

The genes are TRBV7-9 and TRBJ1-2; D gene uncertain. CDR3 length: 12 residues. The V gene lost 8 bases and the J gene lost 2 bases, with 9 bases spanning the gap. The germline CDR1 and CDR2 sequences are SEHNR and FQNEAQ (reference sequence). The CDR3, as DNA: TGTGCCAGCGAGGTGGACAACTATGGCTACACCTTC. Protein: CASEVDNYGYTF.

This clonotype was found a few times. V gene TRBV6-1 combines with J gene TRBJ2-4, with D possibly TRBD2 on 7 matching bases. The germline V and J ends were trimmed by 2 bases and 7 bases, with 15 bases remaining between them. The CDR3 has 15 amino acids. In germline, CDR1 is MNHNS, CDR2 SASEGT. This chain's CDR3 is CASSERGARYNIQYF. In DNA, the CDR3 is TGTGCCAGCAGTGAACGGGGGGCTAGGTATAACATTCAGTACTTC.

This clonotype was observed a handful of times. The gene calls are TRBV9 and TRBJ2-2; a weak D match, TRBD2 (6 bases). V was cut by 0 bases and J by 5 bases, with 14 bases left in between. The CDR3 is 16 residues long. Germline V CDR1 and CDR2: SGDLS, YYNGEE. The CDR3, as DNA: TGTGCCAGCAGCGTAGATTCTGGGGGGAGTACCGGGGAGCTGTTTTTT. Translating it yields CASSVDSGGSTGELFF.

The chain carries TRBV10-3 and TRBJ2-1; the match to TRBD2 covers 11 bases. With V trimmed by 2 bases and J by 7 bases, 13 bases remained unmatched. This CDR3 spans 18 amino acids. Germline V gene lookup returns CDR1 ENHRY and CDR2 SYGVKD. The CDR3 bases are TGTGCCATCAGTGAGAGGGGACTAGCGGTCCATGGGGCAAATGAGCAGTTCTTC. Its protein product is CAISERGLAVHGANEQFF.

V gene TRBV21-1 combines with J gene TRBJ1-1; the D segment call TRBD1 is taken from the table without a DNA check. TRBV21-1 is noted as a pseudogene. The CDR3 has 15 amino acids. CDR3 DNA sequence: TGTGCCGGCAGCACCTTAGGGGGTGCGAACACTGAAGCTTTCTTT. The encoded protein is CAGSTLGGANTEAFF.

The chain carries TRBV5-6 and TRBJ2-5; D is unclear. The CDR3 extends over 16 amino acids. V shed 4 bases and J shed 2 bases, with 18 bases lying between them. CDR1 and CDR2 from the germline V gene are SGHDT and YYEEEE. The CDR3 protein is CASSPKGVGEQETQYF. CDR3 DNA: TGTGCCAGCAGCCCGAAAGGAGTAGGAGAACAAGAGACCCAGTACTTC.

J is TRBJ1-1 and V is TRBV5-4; maybe TRBD1 (6 bases). Trimming stripped 4 bases from V and 7 bases from J, with 14 bases between. CDR1 and CDR2 (germline): SGHNT, YYREEE (reference sequence). The CDR3 spans 13 residues. In nucleotides, the CDR3 is TGTGCCAGCAGCGCGTGGACAGAGTTTGAAGCTTTCTTT. Its protein is CASSAWTEFEAFF.

The chain joins TRBV20-1 to TRBJ2-3, with D maybe TRBD1 (5 bases). V was trimmed by 0 bases and J by 0 bases, leaving 10 bases between them. This CDR3 has 15 residues. The V gene's germline CDR1 is DFQATT and CDR2 SNEGSKA (reference sequence). In nucleotides, the CDR3 is TGCAGTGCTAGAGATGGGCGGACAAGCACAGATACGCAGTATTTT. Protein product: CSARDGRTSTDTQYF.

This rearrangement joins TRBV12-3 or TRBV12-4 to TRBJ1-1; no definite D call. The V gene lost 6 bases and the J gene lost 8 bases, with 19 bases spanning the gap. The CDR3 consists of 14 residues. The CDR3 coding sequence is TGTGCCAGCAGACCCGGGCGATTGGACCCAGAAGCTTTCTTT. As protein: CASRPGRLDPEAFF.

This clonotype was seen ten or more times. This CDR3 reads CASSPPSGTWGNEQFF. Written as DNA, the CDR3 is TGTGCCAGCTCACCACCGAGTGGGACTTGGGGGAATGAGCAGTTCTTC. This chain links TRBV18 with TRBJ2-1; D perhaps matches TRBD2 (6 bases). The CDR3 sequence is 16 residues long. Germline CDR1 KGHSH, CDR2 LQKENI. The V end was cut by 0 bases, the J end by 7 bases, with 16 bases between.

The chain carries TRBV11-2 and TRBJ1-1, with TRBD1 identical over 7 bases. With V trimmed by 6 bases and J by 3 bases, 7 bases remained unmatched. Looked up from germline, CDR1 is SGHAT and CDR2 is FQNNGV. The CDR3 totals 14 residues. The CDR3 DNA sequence: TGTGCCAGCAGAAAAGCAGGGGGGTACACTGAAGCTTTCTTT. Translated, it gives CASRKAGGYTEAFF.

The chain couples TRBV12-3 or TRBV12-4 to TRBJ1-1; D gene ambiguous. The V end lost 5 bases, the J end lost 1 base, and 8 bases lay between the germline ends. The CDR3 is 13 amino acids. CDR3 sequence: CASSPVQNTEAFF. The CDR3 DNA is TGTGCCAGCAGTCCGGTTCAGAACACTGAAGCTTTCTTT.

In its sample, this clonotype was seen many times. The rearrangement links TRBV5-6 to TRBJ2-3; D ambiguous. There are 18 residues in the CDR3. The germline CDR1 and CDR2 sequences are SGHDT and YYEEEE. Trimming pared 4 bases from V and 2 bases from J, leaving 23 bases between. CDR3 loop: CASSQLDAIWAPTDTQYF. The CDR3 coding sequence is TGTGCCAGCAGCCAACTTGACGCGATATGGGCTCCCACAGATACGCAGTATTTT.

The rearrangement links TRBV20-1 to TRBJ2-3; 7 bases align to TRBD2. Germline V gene data show CDR1 as DFQATT and CDR2 as SNEGSKA (reference sequence). The CDR3 has 14 residues. V trimming: 3 bases; J trimming: 2 bases; junction bases outside the gene matches: 5. CDR3 region: CSASLAAYTDTQYF. The CDR3 DNA is TGCAGTGCTAGCCTAGCGGCCTACACAGATACGCAGTATTTT.

This chain links TRBV27 with TRBJ2-5; 8 bases agree with TRBD2. The J call may be faulty, since TRBJ2-1 better matches the DNA end. Looked up from germline, CDR1 is MNHEY and CDR2 is SMNVEV (reference sequence). The CDR3 covers 16 residues. CDR3 DNA: TGTGCCAGCAGTCCAATTCCCGGGACTAGTTCAGATGAGCAGTTCTTC. This encodes CASSPIPGTSSDEQFF.